Listed below are T cell receptor beta chains from one sample, sequenced in a study of blood T cell repertoires in COVID-19. Assay used: immunoSEQ multiplex PCR; TCRdb lists only in-frame clones, some missing. The table lists approximately 300,000 clones, approximately 92% of them singletons. The specimen sequenced was PBMCs or T cells enriched from blood (not recorded which). The source of these receptors is a woman younger than 45 who had recovered from COVID-19. CDR3s include the opening cysteine and the closing phenylalanine or tryptophan. D genes are given only for firm matches. Size values are once, few and many counts, or a class for expanded clones, and some rows have none.

NA,TRBV9,TRBJ2-1,NA,CASSVDGSSNNEQFF,TGTGCCAGCAGCGTAGACGGGAGTTCGAACAATGAGCAGTTCTTC
NA,TRBV5-1,TRBJ2-1,NA,CASSLTTDEQFF,TGCGCCAGCAGCCTGACTACCGATGAGCAGTTCTTC
NA,TRBV7-2,TRBJ2-7,NA,CASSSFYEQYF,TGTGCCAGCAGCTCCTTTTACGAGCAGTACTTC
NA,TRBV11-2,TRBJ2-2,NA,CATPRGTTPITNTGELFF,TGTGCCACCCCCCGTGGTACCACACCAATAACGAACACCGGGGAGCTGTTTTTT
NA,TRBV4-3,TRBJ2-5,TRBD2,CASSQDRGGTSVETQYF,TGCGCCAGCAGCCAGGATCGCGGAGGGACTAGCGTGGAGACCCAGTACTTC
NA,TRBV6-4,TRBJ2-1,NA,CASSDSPGVSSYNEQFF,TGTGCCAGCAGTGACTCGCCGGGGGTGAGCTCCTACAATGAGCAGTTCTTC
NA,TRBV5-8,TRBJ1-3,NA,CASSGAATHSGNTIYF,TGTGCCAGCAGCGGGGCTGCGACCCACTCTGGAAACACCATATATTTT
NA,TRBV9,TRBJ2-2,TRBD2,CASSVVAGGPSGELFF,TGTGCCAGCAGCGTAGTGGCGGGGGGGCCTTCCGGGGAGCTGTTTTTT
once,TRBV9,TRBJ2-1,NA,CASSPNRIYSKSYNEQFF,TGTGCCAGCAGCCCCAATCGTATATACTCAAAATCCTACAATGAGCAGTTCTTC
NA,TRBV7-2,TRBJ2-3,TRBD2,CASSPGLAGSGGQYF,TGTGCCAGCAGCCCCGGACTAGCGGGCTCAGGGGGGCAGTATTTT
NA,TRBV28,TRBJ2-3,TRBD2,CASSLLAGGGRDTQYF,TGTGCCAGCAGTTTGCTAGCGGGAGGAGGTCGGGATACGCAGTATTTT
NA,TRBV7-2,TRBJ1-5,NA,CASSPRQGNQPQHF,TGTGCCAGCAGCCCACGGCAGGGGAATCAGCCCCAGCATTTT
NA,TRBV6-5,TRBJ2-7,TRBD2,CASSYYSGGRPYEQYF,TGTGCCAGCAGTTATTACAGCGGGGGGAGACCCTACGAGCAGTACTTC
NA,TRBV18,TRBJ2-4,NA,CASSPPPGDKNIQYF,TGTGCCAGCTCACCACCGCCAGGCGACAAAAACATTCAGTACTTC
NA,TRBV9,TRBJ2-5,NA,CASSQSLGRETQYF,TGTGCCAGCAGCCAGAGCCTGGGGAGGGAGACCCAGTACTTC
NA,TRBV9,TRBJ2-3,NA,CASSPRGFYGGNTDTQYF,TGTGCCAGCAGCCCAAGGGGGTTTTACGGGGGGAACACAGATACGCAGTATTTT
few,TRBV28,TRBJ1-1,TRBD1,CASTPNRGKTEAFF,TGTGCCAGCACCCCCAACAGGGGTAAAACTGAAGCTTTCTTT
few,TRBV7-9,TRBJ1-6,TRBD1,CASSLDDRGNSPLHF,TGTGCCAGCAGCTTAGACGACAGGGGTAATTCACCCCTCCACTTT
NA,TRBV27,TRBJ2-3,NA,CASTLRYTDTQYF,TGTGCCAGCACTTTGAGGTACACAGATACGCAGTATTTT
NA,TRBV3-1/TRBV3-2,TRBJ1-1,TRBD1,CASSQTAGTGVGAFF,TGTGCCAGCAGCCAAACCGCCGGGACAGGGGTAGGGGCTTTCTTT
NA,TRBV7-2,TRBJ1-1,NA,CASSLDGVTEAFF,TGTGCCAGCAGCTTAGACGGTGTCACTGAAGCTTTCTTT
NA,TRBV23-1,TRBJ2-6,TRBD1,CASRCTGAGANVLTF,TGCGCCAGCAGGTGTACAGGGGCTGGGGCCAACGTCCTGACTTTC
NA,TRBV4-2,TRBJ2-5,NA,CASSPFRSSRETQYF,TGTGCCAGCAGCCCTTTCCGGAGTTCAAGGGAGACCCAGTACTTC
NA,TRBV7-2,TRBJ2-3,NA,CASSQTQGYTDTQYF,TGTGCCAGCAGCCAAACCCAGGGGTACACAGATACGCAGTATTTT
NA,TRBV9,TRBJ1-2,TRBD1,CASSLGDRAPQDGGYTF,TGTGCCAGCAGCCTAGGAGACAGGGCCCCCCAAGATGGTGGCTACACCTTC
NA,TRBV24-1,TRBJ1-5,NA,CATSARSNQPQHF,TGTGCCACCAGTGCTCGTAGCAATCAGCCCCAGCATTTT
NA,TRBV5-1,TRBJ1-1,TRBD1,CASSVGQPMNTEAFF,TGCGCCAGCAGTGTGGGACAGCCTATGAACACTGAAGCTTTCTTT
NA,TRBV6-1,TRBJ1-1,NA,CASSEGAGEGFF,TGTGCCAGCAGTGAAGGAGCGGGGGAGGGTTTCTTT
once,TRBV7-2,TRBJ1-2,TRBD1,CASSLSEGAYGYTF,TGTGCCAGCAGCTTAAGTGAGGGGGCCTATGGCTACACCTTC
NA,TRBV19,TRBJ1-5,TRBD1,CASSRDSSYSNQPQHF,TGTGCCAGTAGTAGGGACAGTTCATATAGCAATCAGCCCCAGCATTTT
NA,TRBV5-6,TRBJ1-1,NA,CASSSLPDSMNTEAFF,TGTGCCAGCAGCTCCCTACCTGACAGTATGAACACTGAAGCTTTCTTT
NA,TRBV12-3/TRBV12-4,TRBJ1-2,NA,CASSFGRAYTF,TGTGCCAGCAGTTTCGGCAGGGCCTACACCTTC
NA,TRBV19,TRBJ2-3,NA,CASSIAQAVGTDTQYF,TGTGCCAGTAGTATCGCACAGGCGGTGGGCACAGATACGCAGTATTTT
NA,TRBV27,TRBJ2-7,NA,CASSLSWGLSYEQYF,TGTGCCAGCAGTTTATCTTGGGGCTTAAGCTACGAGCAGTACTTC
NA,TRBV19,TRBJ2-5,TRBD2,CASSIIRRGQETQYF,TGTGCCAGTAGTATAATCCGGCGGGGGCAAGAGACCCAGTACTTC
NA,TRBV12-3/TRBV12-4,TRBJ1-2,TRBD1,CASSFQGQGLYTF,TGTGCCAGCAGTTTTCAGGGACAGGGCCTTTACACCTTC
NA,TRBV2,TRBJ1-3,TRBD1,CASRTGSAGNTIYF,TGTGCCAGCAGGACAGGGAGCGCTGGAAACACCATATATTTT
NA,TRBV19,TRBJ1-5,NA,CASSPTRSVWPQHF,TGTGCCAGTAGTCCGACAAGGTCGGTATGGCCCCAGCATTTT
few,TRBV18,TRBJ2-1,TRBD2,CASSPPIRLAVYNEQFF,TGTGCCAGCTCACCACCAATTCGCCTAGCGGTCTACAATGAGCAGTTCTTC
NA,TRBV6-5,TRBJ1-5,NA,CASSVQGNQPQHF,TGTGCCAGCAGCGTCCAGGGTAATCAGCCCCAGCATTTT